This entry lists 16 T cell receptor beta chains sequenced from one sample in a study of naive and memory T cell subsets. Study conclusions and caveats: Especially in CD8 cells, naive repertoires contained a few larger clonotypes, possibly CD45RA-re-expressing memory cells.

Both TRBC1 and TRBC2 were covered by a beta constant-region primer of two equimolar oligonucleotides. Nested alpha and beta constant-region primers with the SP2 primer drove four PCR rounds on ligated cDNA. TCRdb re-derived calls from the UMI-ligation and nested PCR reads in MiXCR, one entry per CDR3 protein. The profile shows approximately 150,000 distinct CDR3 sequences, roughly 20% of them singletons. Their specific antigens are unknown. Sample: naive CD4+ T cells from blood. These receptors were collected from a human donor in good health.

There are a few counts of this clonotype. CDR3 loop: CASKLSGTGDEKLFF. The CDR3 DNA reads TGTGCCAGCAAGCTTTCCGGGACAGGGGATGAAAAACTGTTTTTT. The V gene is TRBV28, the J gene TRBJ1-4; TRBD1 matches 10 bases. V gave up 7 bases and J gave up 6 bases; unmatched junction bases: 8. The CDR3 length is 15 residues. Germline CDR1 is MDHEN and CDR2 is SYDVKM.

This clonotype was detected only a few times. This chain joins TRBV3-1 and TRBJ2-5; D possibly matches TRBD1 or TRBD2 (6 bases each). The CDR3 covers 17 residues. Germline CDR1 reads LGHDT; CDR2 reads YNNKEL (reference sequence). Between the trimmed V and J ends, which lost 5 bases and 2 bases, there was a span of 21 bases. The CDR3 bases are TGTGCCAGCAGCATTACCCGCGGGACACTGGGACAAGAGACCCAGTACTTC. Its translation: CASSITRGTLGQETQYF.

This clonotype was recorded many times. The rearrangement joins TRBV19 to TRBJ1-5, with D possibly matching TRBD1 (6 bases). This CDR3 contains 17 residues. Trimming pared 3 bases from V and 5 bases from J, leaving 20 bases between. From germline, CDR1 is LNHDA and CDR2 SQIVND (reference sequence). This CDR3 reads CASSIVIRRQVDQPQHF. CDR3 nucleotide sequence: TGTGCCAGTAGTATCGTAATAAGGAGACAGGTGGATCAGCCCCAGCATTTT.

The J gene is TRBJ1-1, the V gene TRBV18; possibly TRBD1 for D (6 bases). The germline gives CDR1 KGHSH, CDR2 LQKENI. CDR3 size: 14 residues. V lost 6 bases, J lost 6 bases, and 17 bases lay in between. CDR3 loop: CASSPPTAGAEAFF. The CDR3 bases are TGTGCCAGCTCTCCCCCTACCGCAGGGGCTGAAGCTTTCTTT. The whole variable domain, filled in from reference TRBV18 and TRBJ1-1, reads NAGVMQNPRHLVRRRGQEARLRCSPMKGHSHVYWYRQLPEEGLKFMVYLQKENIIDESGMPKERFSAEFPKEGPSILRIQQVVRGDSAAYFCASSPPTAGAEAFFGQGTRLTVV.

The chain couples TRBV29-1 to TRBJ1-1; the match to TRBD1 covers 9 bases. V shed 6 bases and J 11 bases; nucleotides not matched to a gene: 7. Germline lookup yields CDR1 SQVTM and CDR2 ANQGSEA. The CDR3 spans 11 residues. The CDR3 spells CSVGQGWLAFF. The CDR3 coding sequence is TGCAGCGTAGGACAGGGGTGGCTCGCTTTCTTT.

Many counts were recorded for this clonotype. CDR3 bases: TGTGCCAGCACACTAGCGAAAAGCACAGATACGCAGTATTTT. Its protein product is CASTLAKSTDTQYF. The genes are TRBV2 and TRBJ2-3, with TRBD2 matching over 7 bases. Germline V gene data show CDR1 as SNHLY and CDR2 as FYNNEI. The CDR3 covers 14 residues. V shed 7 bases and J 0 bases; nucleotides not matched to a gene: 4.

The table lists this clonotype with a few counts. V and J are TRBV7-2 and TRBJ2-4; D possibly corresponds to TRBD1 (7 bases). The CDR3 runs to 16 residues. Between the trimmed V and J ends, which lost 5 bases and 0 bases, there was a span of 14 bases. Germline V lookup: CDR1 SGHTA, CDR2 FQGNSA. This CDR3 is CASSPQGGLAKNIQYF. The CDR3, as DNA: TGTGCCAGCAGCCCGCAGGGGGGACTAGCCAAAAACATTCAGTACTTC.

The chain links TRBV28 to TRBJ1-5, with 8 bases identical to TRBD1. Losses at the gene ends were 6 bases for V and 11 bases for J; bases not matched to a gene: 12. The CDR3 runs to 14 residues. CDR1 and CDR2 (germline): MDHEN, SYDVKM. This CDR3 reads CASSPTGDARAQHF. The DNA of the CDR3 is TGTGCCAGCAGCCCGACAGGGGATGCTAGGGCCCAGCATTTT.

The chain couples TRBV12-5 to TRBJ1-6, with D perhaps TRBD1 (6 bases). Per the germline V gene, CDR1 is LGHNT and CDR2 is FRNRAP. The V end lost 6 bases, the J end lost 6 bases, and 12 bases lay between the germline ends. This CDR3 region has 14 residues. In DNA form, the CDR3 reads TGTGCTAGTGGCTTACAGGGTATTAATTCACCCCTCCACTTT. It is translated as CASGLQGINSPLHF. Using reference TRBV12-5 and TRBJ1-6 for the parts outside the CDR3, the full variable domain is DARVTQTPRHKVTEMGQEVTMRCQPILGHNTVFWYRQTMMQGLELLAYFRNRAPLDDSGMPKDRFSAEMPDATLATLKIQPSEPRDSAVYFCASGLQGINSPLHFGNGTRLTVT.

This clonotype has at least ten counts. The chain has TRBV5-1 and TRBJ2-7, with 10 nucleotides matching TRBD1. This CDR3 has 15 amino acids. Germline V gene sequence: CDR1 SGHRS, CDR2 YFSETQ. V dropped 1 base and J dropped 1; count of bases not matched to a gene: 2. CDR3: CASSLRGQGSYEQYF. The CDR3 DNA follows: TGCGCCAGCAGCTTGAGGGGACAGGGGTCCTACGAGCAGTACTTC.

The table lists this clonotype with many counts. The rearrangement joins TRBV11-2 to TRBJ1-1; no definite D call. The germline V gene has CDR1 SGHAT and CDR2 FQNNGV. This CDR3 contains 15 residues. The V gene lost 5 bases and the J gene lost 4 bases, with 17 bases spanning the gap. CDR3 residues: CASSRRARVGTEAFF. The CDR3 DNA sequence: TGTGCCAGCAGCCGTCGCGCGAGGGTCGGCACTGAAGCTTTCTTT.

This clonotype was found a few times. The chain has TRBV20-1 and TRBJ1-5, with D perhaps matching TRBD1 (5 bases). Trimming stripped 7 bases from V and 3 bases from J, with 16 bases between. This CDR3 contains 14 residues. Germline V gene sequence: CDR1 DFQATT, CDR2 SNEGSKA (reference sequence). CDR3 residues: CSVLRGVSNQPQHF. The CDR3, as DNA: TGCAGTGTCCTCCGAGGGGTCTCCAATCAGCCCCAGCATTTT.

The chain joins TRBV27 to TRBJ2-7; D possibly matches TRBD1 or TRBD2 (5 bases each). The germline V gene has CDR1 MNHEY and CDR2 SMNVEV (reference sequence). The CDR3 is 14 amino acids. V gave up 3 bases and J gave up 5 bases, with 14 bases separating them. The CDR3 region is CASSLLGRDHEQYF. CDR3 nucleotides: TGTGCCAGCAGTTTGTTGGGCAGGGACCACGAGCAGTACTTC.

This clonotype has a handful of counts. The J gene is TRBJ2-5, the V gene TRBV2; TRBD2 is a possible D gene (6 bases). Germline V gene data show CDR1 as SNHLY and CDR2 as FYNNEI. V was trimmed by 5 bases and J by 3 bases, leaving 16 bases between them. The CDR3 has 15 amino acids. CDR3 sequence (DNA): TGTGCCAGCAGTTACACCGGGACTTATGAAGAGACCCAGTACTTC. Translated, it gives CASSYTGTYEETQYF.

There are a few counts of this clonotype. This chain joins TRBV29-1 and TRBJ2-1; TRBD2 matches 12 bases. CDR1 is SQVTM, CDR2 ANQGSEA, per germline. This CDR3 is 13 amino acids long. The CDR3 sequence: CSLAGGPVDEQFF. The CDR3 nucleotides read TGCAGTCTAGCGGGAGGGCCGGTGGATGAGCAGTTCTTC.

There are many counts of this clonotype. The rearrangement uses TRBV20-1 and TRBJ1-5, with 7 bases lining up with TRBD1. The V gene's germline CDR1 is DFQATT and CDR2 SNEGSKA (reference sequence). The CDR3 consists of 13 residues. V gave up 3 bases and J gave up 3 bases; unmatched junction bases: 2. For the CDR3, the DNA is TGCAGTGCTAGGGGGACAGACAATCAGCCCCAGCATTTT. This encodes CSARGTDNQPQHF.